The clone carrying this TCR beta chain was detected only once. Its target is unknown. Relapse was seen in all patients after autologous stem cell transplantation, and brentuximab vedotin exposure was variable. Complete response, partial response or progressive disease was each patient's best response. The data are from a study of PD-1 blockade in classical Hodgkin lymphoma. Study as a whole: Treatment was intravenous nivolumab, 3 mg/kg every 2 weeks, until progression. Study findings and constraints: Baseline diversity resembling that of newly diagnosed patients was seen in complete responders.

Profiled with immunoSEQ multiplex PCR; TCRdb holds only in-frame clones, not every one. This repertoire shows under 20,000 clones, approximately 68% found once; its top ten account for 8.3%. The sequence derives from a human donor with classical Hodgkin lymphoma. This specimen consisted of peripheral blood mononuclear cells (PBMCs), obtained before the second cycle of nivolumab.

The CDR3 DNA reads TGTGCCAGCAGCTTGGAGCCTGGGACAGGTCCGAATGAGCAGTTCTTC. It is translated as CASSLEPGTGPNEQFF. This chain joins TRBV5-4 and TRBJ2-1, with TRBD1 matching over 8 bases. V gave up 0 bases and J gave up 7 bases; unmatched junction bases: 9. This CDR3 is built from 16 residues. CDR1 SGHNT and CDR2 YYREEE come from the germline V gene (reference sequence).